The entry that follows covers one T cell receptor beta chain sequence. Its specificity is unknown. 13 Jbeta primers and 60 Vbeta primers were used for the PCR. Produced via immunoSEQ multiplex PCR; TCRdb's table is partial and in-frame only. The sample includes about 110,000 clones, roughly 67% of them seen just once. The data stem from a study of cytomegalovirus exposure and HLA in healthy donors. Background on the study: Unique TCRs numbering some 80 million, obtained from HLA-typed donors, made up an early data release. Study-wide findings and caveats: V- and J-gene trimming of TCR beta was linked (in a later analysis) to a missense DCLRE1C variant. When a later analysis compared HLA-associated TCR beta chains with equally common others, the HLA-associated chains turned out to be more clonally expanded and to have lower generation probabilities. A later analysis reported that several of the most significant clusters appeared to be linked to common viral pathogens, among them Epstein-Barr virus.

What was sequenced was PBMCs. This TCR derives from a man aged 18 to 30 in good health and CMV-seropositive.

CDR3 DNA: TGTGCCACCAGCAGAGGGGGCAGGGGTTCTGGAAACACCATATATTTT. Translating it yields CATSRGGRGSGNTIYF. The chain carries TRBV15 and TRBJ1-3; weak D call: TRBD1 (6 bases). Germline lookup yields CDR1 LNHNV and CDR2 YYDKDF (reference sequence). The length of the CDR3 is 16 residues. Deletions cut 1 base from V and 1 base from J, with 11 bases between.